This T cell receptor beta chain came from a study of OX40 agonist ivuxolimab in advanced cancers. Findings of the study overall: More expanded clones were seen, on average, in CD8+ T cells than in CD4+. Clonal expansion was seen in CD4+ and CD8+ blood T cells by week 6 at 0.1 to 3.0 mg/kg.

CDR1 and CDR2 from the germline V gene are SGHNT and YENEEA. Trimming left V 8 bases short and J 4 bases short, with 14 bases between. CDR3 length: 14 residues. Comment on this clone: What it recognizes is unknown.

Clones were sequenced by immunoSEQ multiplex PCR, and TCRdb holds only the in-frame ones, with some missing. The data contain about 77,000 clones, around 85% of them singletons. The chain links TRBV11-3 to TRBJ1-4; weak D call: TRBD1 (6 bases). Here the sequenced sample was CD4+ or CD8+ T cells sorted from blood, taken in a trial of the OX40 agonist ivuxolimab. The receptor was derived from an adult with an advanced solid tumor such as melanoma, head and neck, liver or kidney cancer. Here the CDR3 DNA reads TGTGCCAGCCAATTTAGGGGGAGTAATGAAAAACTGTTTTTT. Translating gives CASQFRGSNEKLFF.